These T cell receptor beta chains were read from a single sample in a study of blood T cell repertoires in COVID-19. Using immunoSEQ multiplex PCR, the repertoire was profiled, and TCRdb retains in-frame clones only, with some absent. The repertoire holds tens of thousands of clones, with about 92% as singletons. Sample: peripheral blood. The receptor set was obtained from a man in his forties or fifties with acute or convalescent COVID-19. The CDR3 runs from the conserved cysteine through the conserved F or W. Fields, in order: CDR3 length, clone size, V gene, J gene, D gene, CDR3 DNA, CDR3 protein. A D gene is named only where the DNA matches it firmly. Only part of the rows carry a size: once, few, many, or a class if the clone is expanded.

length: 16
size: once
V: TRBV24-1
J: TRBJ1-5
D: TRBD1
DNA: TGTGCCACCAGTGGAAGGACAGGGGCCCACAATCAGCCCCAGCATTTT
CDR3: CATSGRTGAHNQPQHF

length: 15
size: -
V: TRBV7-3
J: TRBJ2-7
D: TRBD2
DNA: TGTGCCAGCAGCCCCCAAGCGGGAGGGCCCTACGAGCAGTACTTC
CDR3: CASSPQAGGPYEQYF

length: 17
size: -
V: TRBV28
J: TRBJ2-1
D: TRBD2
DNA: TGTGCCAGCAGGGCTGGGGGTGGCGGGAGCTCCTACAATGAGCAGTTCTTC
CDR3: CASRAGGGGSSYNEQFF

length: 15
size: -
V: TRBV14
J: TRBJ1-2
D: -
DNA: TGTGCCAGCAGCCCTCGGGGGGGTCGGGTCGGTGGCTACACCTTC
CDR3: CASSPRGGRVGGYTF

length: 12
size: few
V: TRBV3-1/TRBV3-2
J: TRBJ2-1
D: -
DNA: TGTGCCAGCAGCGTTAGCGGCGTTGAGCAGTTCTTC
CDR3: CASSVSGVEQFF

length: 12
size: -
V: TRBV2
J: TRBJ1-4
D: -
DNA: TGTGCCAGCAGTGAGAGTAGACTGAAACTGTTTTTT
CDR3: CASSESRLKLFF

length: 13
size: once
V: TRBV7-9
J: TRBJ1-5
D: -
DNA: TGTGCCAGCAGTCGAATAGGGGATCAGCCCCAGCATTTT
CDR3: CASSRIGDQPQHF

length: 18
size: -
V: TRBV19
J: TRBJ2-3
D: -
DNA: TGTGCCAGTAGCCGGACGGGCAGGGGACGTCAAAGCACAGATACGCAGTATTTT
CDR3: CASSRTGRGRQSTDTQYF

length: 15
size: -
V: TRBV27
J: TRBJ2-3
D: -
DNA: TGTGCCAGCAGTTCTGGGGGGGCGGGGGATGATACGCAGTATTTT
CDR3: CASSSGGAGDDTQYF

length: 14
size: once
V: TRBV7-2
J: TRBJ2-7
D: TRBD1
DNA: TGTGCCAGCAGGCCCGGACAGGGGTACTACGAGCAGTACTTC
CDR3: CASRPGQGYYEQYF

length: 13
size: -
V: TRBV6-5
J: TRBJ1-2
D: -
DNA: TGTGCCAGCACAAGGGAGCCTAACTATGGCTACACCTTC
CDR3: CASTREPNYGYTF

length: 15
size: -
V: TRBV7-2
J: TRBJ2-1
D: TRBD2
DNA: TGTGCCAGCAGCTACAAGACTAGCGGGCCCTCGGAGCAGTTCTTC
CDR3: CASSYKTSGPSEQFF

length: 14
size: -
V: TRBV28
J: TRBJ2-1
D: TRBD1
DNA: TGTGCCAGCAGAGCCGGGACAGGGGACAATGAGCAGTTCTTC
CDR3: CASRAGTGDNEQFF

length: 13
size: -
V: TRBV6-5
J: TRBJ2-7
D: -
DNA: TGTGCCAGCAGTTACGTTTCGGGATCCGAGCAGTACTTC
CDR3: CASSYVSGSEQYF

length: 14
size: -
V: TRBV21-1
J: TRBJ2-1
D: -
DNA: TGTGCCAGCAACTCTCAACTGGGGCATAATGAGCAGTTCTTC
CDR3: CASNSQLGHNEQFF

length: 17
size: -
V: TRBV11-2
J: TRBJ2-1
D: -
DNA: TGTGCCAGCAGTCGCCCTGTGACTGGAGGGAACTACAATGAGCAGTTCTTC
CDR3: CASSRPVTGGNYNEQFF

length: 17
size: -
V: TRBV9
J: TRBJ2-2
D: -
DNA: TGTGCCAGCAGCGTATTTGGAGACAGGACGTTTGCCGGGGAGCTGTTTTTT
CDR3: CASSVFGDRTFAGELFF

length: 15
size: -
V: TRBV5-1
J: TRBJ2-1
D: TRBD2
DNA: TGCGCCAGCAGTCTGCTAGCGGGGGGGCCAAATGAGCAGTTCTTC
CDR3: CASSLLAGGPNEQFF

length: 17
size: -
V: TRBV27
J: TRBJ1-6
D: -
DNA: TGTGCCAGCAGTTTATACCCCCCCGAAACAGGGCCCTCACCCCTCCACTTT
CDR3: CASSLYPPETGPSPLHF

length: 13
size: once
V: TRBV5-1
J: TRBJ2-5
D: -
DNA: TGCGCCAGCAGCTTGGGAGGGTCCGGGACCCAGTACTTC
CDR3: CASSLGGSGTQYF

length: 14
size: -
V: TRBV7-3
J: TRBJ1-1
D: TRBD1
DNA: TGTGCCAGCAAAAGGACAGGGGTTGAATCTGAAGCTTTCTTT
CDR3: CASKRTGVESEAFF

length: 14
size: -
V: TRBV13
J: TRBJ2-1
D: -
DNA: TGTGCCAGCAGCTTTCAGGGCCCATACAATGAGCAGTTCTTC
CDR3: CASSFQGPYNEQFF

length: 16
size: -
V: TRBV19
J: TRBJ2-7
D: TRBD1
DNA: TGTGCCAGTAGTCTCTCTCCAGGGGGCTCGTTCGATGAGCAGTACTTC
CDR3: CASSLSPGGSFDEQYF

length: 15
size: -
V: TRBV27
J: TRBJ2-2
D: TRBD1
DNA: TGTGCCAGCCATAGTACAGGGGGTGGAACCGGGGAGCTGTTTTTT
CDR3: CASHSTGGGTGELFF

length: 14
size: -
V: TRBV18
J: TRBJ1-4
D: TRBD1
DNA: TGTGCCAGCTCATCGGACAGGGGAAGGGAAAAACTGTTTTTT
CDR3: CASSSDRGREKLFF

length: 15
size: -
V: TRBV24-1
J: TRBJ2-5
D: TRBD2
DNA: TGTGCCACCTCGGAGGCTAGCGGGGGAAAAGAGACCCAGTACTTC
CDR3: CATSEASGGKETQYF

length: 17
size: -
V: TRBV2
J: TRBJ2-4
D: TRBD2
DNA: TGTGCCAGCAGTGAACTGAGCGGGGGGGAGGTATGGATCATTCAGTACTTC
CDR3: CASSELSGGEVWIIQYF

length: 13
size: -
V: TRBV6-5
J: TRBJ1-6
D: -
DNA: TGTGCCAGCACTAACACGGGAAATTCACCCCTCCACTTT
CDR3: CASTNTGNSPLHF

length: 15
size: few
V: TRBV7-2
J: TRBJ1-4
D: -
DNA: TGTGCCAGCAGCCCCGACTCGGCGCCTAATGAAAAACTGTTTTTT
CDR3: CASSPDSAPNEKLFF

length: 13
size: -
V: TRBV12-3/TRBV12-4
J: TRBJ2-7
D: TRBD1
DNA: TGTGCCAGCAGCCAGGGGGACGCCTACGAGCAGTACTTC
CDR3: CASSQGDAYEQYF

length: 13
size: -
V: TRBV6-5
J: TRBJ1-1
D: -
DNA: TGTGCCAGCCTGACAGCGTTGAACACTGAAGCTTTCTTT
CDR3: CASLTALNTEAFF

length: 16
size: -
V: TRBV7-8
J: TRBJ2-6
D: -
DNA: TGTGCCAGCAGCTTAGTTGGAGGTTATGGGGCCAACGTCCTGACTTTC
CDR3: CASSLVGGYGANVLTF

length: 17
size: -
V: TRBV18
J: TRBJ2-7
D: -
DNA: TGTGCCAGCTCACTCCCCGGAGGTGCGGGAAGGTTGGTCGAGCAGTACTTC
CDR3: CASSLPGGAGRLVEQYF

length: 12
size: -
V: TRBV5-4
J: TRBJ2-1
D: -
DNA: TGTGCCAGCAGCTCAGGGGTCAATGAGCAGTTCTTC
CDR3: CASSSGVNEQFF

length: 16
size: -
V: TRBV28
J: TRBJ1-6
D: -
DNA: TGTGCCAGCAGTTGGTTCGAGAGCTCCTATAATTCACCCCTCCACTTT
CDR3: CASSWFESSYNSPLHF

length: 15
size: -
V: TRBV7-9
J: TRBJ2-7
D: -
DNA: TGTGCCAGCAGCACGAGCGAGGCGGCCTCCTACGAGCAGTACTTC
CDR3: CASSTSEAASYEQYF

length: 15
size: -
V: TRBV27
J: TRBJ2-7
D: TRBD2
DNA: TGTGCCAGCAGTCCCCCTGCGGGAGCCCGTGACGAGCAGTACTTC
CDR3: CASSPPAGARDEQYF

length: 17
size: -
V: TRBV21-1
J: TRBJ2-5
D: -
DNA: TGTGCCAGCAGTCTCCCTTGGCCTATCAGGGGTCCGGGGACCCAGTACTTC
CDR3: CASSLPWPIRGPGTQYF

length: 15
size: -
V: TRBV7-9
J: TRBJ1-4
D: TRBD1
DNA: TGTGCCAGCAGCCTCGGGACAGGCCATAATGAAAAACTGTTTTTT
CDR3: CASSLGTGHNEKLFF

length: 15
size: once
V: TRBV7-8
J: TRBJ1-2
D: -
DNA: TGTGCCAGCAGCTTAGACAGGGTGGTGGTCTATGGCTACACCTTC
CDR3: CASSLDRVVVYGYTF

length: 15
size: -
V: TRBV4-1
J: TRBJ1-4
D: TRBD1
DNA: TGCGCCAGCAGCCAGCCTGACAGGGTTGGTGAAAAACTGTTTTTT
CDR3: CASSQPDRVGEKLFF

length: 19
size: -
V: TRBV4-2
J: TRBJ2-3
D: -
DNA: TGTGCCAGCAGCCAAGACGGGGTGGGAAAGGTTATGAGCACAGATACGCAGTATTTT
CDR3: CASSQDGVGKVMSTDTQYF